This T cell receptor (beta chain) was identified during a study of cytomegalovirus exposure and HLA in healthy donors. Study-wide context: Counted in an early data release were 65 million to 100 million unique TCRs from HLA-typed donors. General observations from the study: Later analysis identified a missense DCLRE1C variant that was linked to TCR beta V- and J-gene trimming. Using a false discovery rate of 0.05, a later analysis showed that some 16,000 TCR beta sequences were associated with HLA alleles. Presence/absence analyses took donor sequencing depth as roughly uniform.

The PCR contained 60 Vbeta and 13 Jbeta primers. Some clones are missing from TCRdb's copy, which holds only in-frame ones; the method was immunoSEQ multiplex PCR. Of 150,000 to 200,000 clones in the sample, about 80% were seen once. V shed 0 bases and J 4 bases; nucleotides not matched to a gene: 3. This CDR3 comprises 16 residues. CDR1 SGHRS and CDR2 YFSETQ come from the germline V gene. Comments on this clone: Its antigen is as yet unknown.

The TCR comes from a man in his sixties in good health and CMV-seronegative. The sequenced sample consisted of PBMCs. The chain uses TRBV5-1 and TRBJ2-5, with 13 bases that match TRBD2. As DNA, the CDR3 is TGCGCCAGCAGCTTGGGGACTAGCGGGGGTGGAGAGACCCAGTACTTC. Translated: CASSLGTSGGGETQYF.